This T cell receptor beta chain was recorded in a study of Ad26.COV2.S vaccination and SARS-CoV-2 variants. TCRdb's table, derived via immunoSEQ multiplex PCR, lists solely in-frame clones and lacks some. The sample has roughly 400,000 clones; approximately 91% are singletons. The treatment is: roughly 20 received Ad26.COV2.S at low or high dose, single or two shots; 5 received placebo; per-sample allocation not given. Following the first vaccine or placebo injection, samples were taken on day 63. Wuhan-strain SARS-CoV-2 spike was expressed by the Ad26 vector that made up the vaccine. From germline, CDR1 is MGHRA and CDR2 YSYEKL. The CDR3 runs 17 residues. With 3 bases clipped from V and 1 base from J, the junction kept 7 bases outside the gene matches.

The sample consisted of peripheral blood, taken in a trial of Ad26.COV2.S vaccine versus placebo. This sequence originates from a person aged 18-65 years who received the Ad26.COV2.S COVID-19 vaccine or a placebo. The chain recombines TRBV4-1 with TRBJ1-5, with 9 bases that match TRBD1. In DNA form, the CDR3 reads TGCGCCAGCAGCCAGACCCCCGGGACAGGGAGCAATCAGCCCCAGCATTTT. This encodes CASSQTPGTGSNQPQHF.